This T cell receptor (beta chain) was sequenced for a study of T cells after yellow fever vaccination. Study outcomes and limitations: Weaker, the secondary response had a peak occurring faster, on day 5 versus 15.

The CDR3 contains 16 residues. Trimming took 4 bases from V and 1 from J; bases not matched to a gene: 7. Germline loops: CDR1 SGHRS, CDR2 YFSETQ. The sample holds many counts of this clonotype. Antigen specificity is unknown. TCRdb reanalysed the 5' RACE reads using MiXCR and keeps one entry per CDR3 protein. The table has roughly 170,000 distinct CDR3 sequences, about 6% seen once. The source was CD4+ T cells sorted from PBMCs, collected on the day of the first yellow fever vaccination. The chain combines TRBV5-1 with TRBJ2-5; TRBD2 matches at 10 bases. This clonotype was obtained from a man between 18 and 29 years old who received the YFV17D yellow fever vaccine. The CDR3 DNA follows: TGCGCCAGCAGCCCCAAGCGGGGGGGCCTCCAAGAGACCCAGTACTTC. This gives the protein CASSPKRGGLQETQYF.